This TCR beta chain is from a study of blood T cell repertoires in COVID-19 (TCRdb year 2020). General notes on the study: Samples from collaborators originated in the United States, Italy and Spain and spanned both the acute and convalescent phases of COVID-19. The material from the prospective study consisted of cDNA or gDNA derived from T cells, B-cell-depleted T cells, or PBMCs. The samples were drawn from two sources: the first 160 participants of the ongoing ImmuneRACE study, and about 1,300 subjects contributed by 6 global collaborators. The repertoires were made available in a free public database intended to serve as a resource for research on the immune response to SARS-CoV-2. Deeply sampled blood TCRbeta repertoires from subjects exposed to, actively infected with, or recovered from COVID-19 were included in the dataset. A de-identified subject ID, COVID-19 status, age in years and sex were almost always included in the sample metadata. Where available, HLA class I and class II types were obtained from metadata supplied by the sample provider rather than from assay-based typing.

TCRbeta CDR3 regions were amplified from genomic DNA by means of the immunoSEQ Assay, a bias-controlled multiplex PCR. Under the source paper's analysis protocol: The number of nucleated cells in each sample was estimated by amplification of reference gene primers within the assay. To quantify the absolute abundance of each unique TCRbeta CDR3 rearrangement, sequence reads were collapsed and filtered. For each sample, productive Simpson clonality was calculated by taking the square root of Simpson's diversity index across productive rearrangements. Not all clones reach the TCRdb copy of this immuneACCESS table, which keeps in-frame sequences only. Checked studies attribute under half of the gap to unresolved V genes and leave the rest unexplained. V and J calls and clone size are given by that table; D and trimming were obtained from the DNA. Present in this sample are about 14,000 clones, about three quarters of which were seen just once. Jointly, the top ten make up 9.7% of the sample.

Between the V and J ends, shortened by 1 base and 9 bases respectively, the junction contains 13 bases. Its CDR3 holds 14 amino acids, cysteine through phenylalanine. The read is trimmed to its CDR3 DNA, 42 bases read in frame from base 1. As encoded in the germline V gene (reference sequence), CDR1 is LGHDT while CDR2 is YNNKEL. Whole blood was collected in K2EDTA tubes by collaborating institutions according to the institutions' own protocols. Collaborator samples were shipped for TCRbeta analysis as frozen whole blood, isolated PBMCs, or DNA extracted from either sample type. In the case of this clone: Its antigen is not yet known. Base qualities are not at hand, and no much larger clone is one base apart.

Study-wide conclusions, independent of this receptor: The amount of clinical and demographic metadata varied by source and participant and was provided uncurated.

The origin of this receptor is an older man with acute or convalescent COVID-19. The sequenced sample was peripheral blood. Rearrangement joined TRBV3-1 (or the pseudogene TRBV3-2) to TRBJ1-5; TRBD1 is perhaps the D gene, given 5 matching bases. The nucleotide sequence is TGTGCCAGCAGCCAAGGAGACAGCCTTCGGCCCCAGCATTTT. It is translated as CASSQGDSLRPQHF.